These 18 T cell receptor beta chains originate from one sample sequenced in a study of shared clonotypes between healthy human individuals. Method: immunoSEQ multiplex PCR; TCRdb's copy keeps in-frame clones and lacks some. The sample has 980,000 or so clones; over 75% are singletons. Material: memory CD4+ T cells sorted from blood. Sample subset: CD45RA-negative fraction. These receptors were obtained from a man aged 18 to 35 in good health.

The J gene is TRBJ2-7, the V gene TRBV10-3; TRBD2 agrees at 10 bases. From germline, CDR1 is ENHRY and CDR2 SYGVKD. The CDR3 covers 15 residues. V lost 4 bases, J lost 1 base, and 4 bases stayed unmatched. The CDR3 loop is CAISVGLAESYEQYF. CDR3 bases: TGTGCCATCAGTGTTGGACTAGCGGAATCCTACGAGCAGTACTTC.

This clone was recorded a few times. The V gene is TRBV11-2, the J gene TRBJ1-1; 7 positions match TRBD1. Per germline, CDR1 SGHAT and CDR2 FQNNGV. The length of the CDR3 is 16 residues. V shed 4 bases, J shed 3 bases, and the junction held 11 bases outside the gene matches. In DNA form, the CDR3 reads TGTGCCAGCAGCTCTCTAAGGGGGCGCGGGGACACTGAAGCTTTCTTT. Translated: CASSSLRGRGDTEAFF.

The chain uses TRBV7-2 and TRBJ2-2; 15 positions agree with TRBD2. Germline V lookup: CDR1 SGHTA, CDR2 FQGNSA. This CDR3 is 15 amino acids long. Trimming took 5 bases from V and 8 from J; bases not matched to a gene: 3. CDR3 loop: CASSPGTSGRGELFF. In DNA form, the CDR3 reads TGTGCCAGCAGCCCCGGGACTAGCGGGAGGGGGGAGCTGTTTTTT.

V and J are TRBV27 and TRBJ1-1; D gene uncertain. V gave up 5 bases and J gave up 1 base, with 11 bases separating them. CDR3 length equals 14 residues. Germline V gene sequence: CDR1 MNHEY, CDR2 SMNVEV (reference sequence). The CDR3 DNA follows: TGTGCCAGCAGTACCCGGTGGGGGAACACTGAAGCTTTCTTT. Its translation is CASSTRWGNTEAFF.

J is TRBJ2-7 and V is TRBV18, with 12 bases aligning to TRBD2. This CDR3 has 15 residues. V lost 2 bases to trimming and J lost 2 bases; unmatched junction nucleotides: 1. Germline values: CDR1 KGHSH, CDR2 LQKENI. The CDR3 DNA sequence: TGTGCCAGCTCACCATGGACTAGCGGGGCCTACGAGCAGTACTTC. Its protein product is CASSPWTSGAYEQYF. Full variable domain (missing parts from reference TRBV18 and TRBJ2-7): NAGVMQNPRHLVRRRGQEARLRCSPMKGHSHVYWYRQLPEEGLKFMVYLQKENIIDESGMPKERFSAEFPKEGPSILRIQQVVRGDSAAYFCASSPWTSGAYEQYFGPGTRLTVT.

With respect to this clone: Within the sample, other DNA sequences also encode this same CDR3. The CDR3 DNA reads as TGTGCCAGTAGACCAGGGGCCTACGAGCAGTACTTC. It specifies CASRPGAYEQYF. V is TRBV2 and J is TRBJ2-7, with TRBD1 as a possible D gene (6 bases). V was clipped by 9 bases and J by 2 bases, with 11 bases between them. This CDR3 has 12 amino acids. Germline CDR1 SNHLY, CDR2 FYNNEI.

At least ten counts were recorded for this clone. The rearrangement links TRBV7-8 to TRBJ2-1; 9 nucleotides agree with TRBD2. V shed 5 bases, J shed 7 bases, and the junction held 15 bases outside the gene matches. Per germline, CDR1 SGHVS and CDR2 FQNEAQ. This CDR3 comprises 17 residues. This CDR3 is CASSPSGRGRAKNEQFF. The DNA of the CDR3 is TGTGCCAGCAGCCCCTCCGGGCGCGGGAGGGCAAAAAATGAGCAGTTCTTC.

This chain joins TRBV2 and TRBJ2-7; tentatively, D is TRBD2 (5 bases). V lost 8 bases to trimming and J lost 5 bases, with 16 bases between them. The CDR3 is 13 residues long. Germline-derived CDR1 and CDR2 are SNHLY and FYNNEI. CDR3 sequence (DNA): TGTGCCAGCCGCAGAGCGGTAAGCAACGAGCAGTACTTC. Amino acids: CASRRAVSNEQYF. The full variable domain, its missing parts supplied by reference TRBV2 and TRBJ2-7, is EPEVTQTPSHQVTQMGQEVILRCVPISNHLYFYWYRQILGQKVEFLVSFYNNEISEKSEIFDDQFSVERPDGSNFTLKIRSTKLEDSAMYFCASRRAVSNEQYFGPGTRLTVT.

CDR3 nucleotides: TGCAGCGTTGAAGATGCCGGGGTGGCCGTTGGAGCTTTCTTT. It is translated as CSVEDAGVAVGAFF. The chain employs TRBV29-1 and TRBJ1-1; D is uncertain. Germline CDR1 is SQVTM and CDR2 is ANQGSEA. V was shortened by 0 bases and J by 10 bases, with 18 bases between the two germline ends. This CDR3 has 14 amino acids. Full variable domain (outside the CDR3, taken from reference TRBV29-1 and TRBJ1-1): SAVISQKPSRDICQRGTSLTIQCQVDSQVTMMFWYRQQPGQSLTLIATANQGSEATYESGFVIDKFPISRPNLTFSTLTVSNMSPEDSSIYLCSVEDAGVAVGAFFGQGTRLTVV.

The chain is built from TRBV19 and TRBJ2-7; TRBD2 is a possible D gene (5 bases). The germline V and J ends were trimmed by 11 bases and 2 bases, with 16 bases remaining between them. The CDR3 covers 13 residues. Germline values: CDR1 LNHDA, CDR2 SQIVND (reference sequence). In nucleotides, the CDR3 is TGTGCCGGGAAGGAGAGGCGGGCCTACGAGCAGTACTTC. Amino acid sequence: CAGKERRAYEQYF. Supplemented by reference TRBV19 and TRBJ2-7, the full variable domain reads DGGITQSPKYLFRKEGQNVTLSCEQNLNHDAMYWYRQDPGQGLRLIYYSQIVNDFQKGDIAEGYSVSREKKESFPLTVTSAQKNPTAFYLCAGKERRAYEQYFGPGTRLTVT.

CDR3 DNA: TGTGCCAGCAGTGAACAGGGGCCTCAGCCCCAGCATTTT. Amino acid sequence: CASSEQGPQPQHF. The chain carries TRBV6-1 and TRBJ1-5, with a weak D call TRBD1 (6 bases). The V gene's germline CDR1 is MNHNS and CDR2 SASEGT. The germline V and J ends were trimmed by 2 bases and 6 bases, with 8 bases remaining between them. The CDR3 is made up of 13 amino acids.

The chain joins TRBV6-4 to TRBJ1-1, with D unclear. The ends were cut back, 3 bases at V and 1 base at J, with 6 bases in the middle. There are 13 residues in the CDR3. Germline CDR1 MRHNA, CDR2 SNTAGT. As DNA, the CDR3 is TGTGCCAGCAGTGAGGGATGGAACACTGAAGCTTTCTTT. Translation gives CASSEGWNTEAFF.

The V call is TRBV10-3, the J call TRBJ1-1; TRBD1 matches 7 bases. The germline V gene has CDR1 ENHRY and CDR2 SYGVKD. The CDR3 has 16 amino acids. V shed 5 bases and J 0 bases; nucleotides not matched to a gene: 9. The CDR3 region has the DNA TGTGCCATCAGTCCAAAACGGGACAGAGTGAACACTGAAGCTTTCTTT. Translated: CAISPKRDRVNTEAFF.

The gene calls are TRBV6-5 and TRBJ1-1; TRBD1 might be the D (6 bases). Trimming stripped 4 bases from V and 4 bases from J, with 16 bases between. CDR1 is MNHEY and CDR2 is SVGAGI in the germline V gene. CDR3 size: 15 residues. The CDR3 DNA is TGTGCCAGCAGTTTAGGAACAGGGAGCGGCACTGAAGCTTTCTTT. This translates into CASSLGTGSGTEAFF.

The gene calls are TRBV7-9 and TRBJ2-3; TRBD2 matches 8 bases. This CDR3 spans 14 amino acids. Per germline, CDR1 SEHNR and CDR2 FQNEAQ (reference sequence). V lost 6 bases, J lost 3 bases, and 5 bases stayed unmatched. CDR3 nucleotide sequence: TGTGCCAGCAGACCCAGCGGGAGAACAGATACGCAGTATTTT. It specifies CASRPSGRTDTQYF.

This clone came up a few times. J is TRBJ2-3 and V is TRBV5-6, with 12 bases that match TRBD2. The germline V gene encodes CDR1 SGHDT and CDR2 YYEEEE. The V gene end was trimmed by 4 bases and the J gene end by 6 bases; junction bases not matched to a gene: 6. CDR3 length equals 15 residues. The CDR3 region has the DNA TGTGCCAGCAGCCCCCTAGCGGGGGGGTCCGATACGCAGTATTTT. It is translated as CASSPLAGGSDTQYF.

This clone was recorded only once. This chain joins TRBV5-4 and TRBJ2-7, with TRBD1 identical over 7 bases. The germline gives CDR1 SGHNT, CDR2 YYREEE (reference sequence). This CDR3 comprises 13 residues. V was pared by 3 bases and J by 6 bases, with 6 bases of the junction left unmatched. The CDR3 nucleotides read TGTGCCAGCAGCTCCGGTCAGGGGGTCGAGCAGTACTTC. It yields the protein CASSSGQGVEQYF.

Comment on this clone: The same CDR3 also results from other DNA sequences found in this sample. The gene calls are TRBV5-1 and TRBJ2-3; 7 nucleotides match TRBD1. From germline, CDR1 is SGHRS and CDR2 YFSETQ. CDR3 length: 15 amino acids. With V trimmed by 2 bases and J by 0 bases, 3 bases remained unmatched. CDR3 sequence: CASSFGTASTDTQYF. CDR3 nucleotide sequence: TGCGCCAGCAGCTTTGGGACAGCAAGCACAGATACGCAGTATTTT.